The rows below give T cell receptor beta chains drawn from one sample of a study of T cells after somatic rescue of genetic block. Produced via immunoSEQ multiplex PCR; TCRdb's table is partial and in-frame only. The sample includes roughly 55,000 clones, more than 90% of them seen just once. Sequenced sample: peripheral blood mononuclear cells (PBMCs). These receptor sequences come from a child under two years old. Both conserved end residues are part of each CDR3. D genes are given only for firm matches. The size entry is marked missing in some rows and otherwise reads once, few, many or a size class.

>TRBV6-6|NA|TRBJ2-1|TRBD2
TGTGCCAGCAGTCGACTAGCGGGAGACCCCTACAATGAGCAGTTCTTC
CASSRLAGDPYNEQFF
>TRBV7-2|NA|TRBJ1-1|NA
TGTGCCAGCAGCTTAGGCGGACGAATGAACACTGAAGCTTTCTTT
CASSLGGRMNTEAFF
>TRBV13|NA|TRBJ2-3|TRBD2
TGTGCCAGCAGCCACCGGACTAGCGGGGATACAGATACGCAGTATTTT
CASSHRTSGDTDTQYF
>TRBV9|once|TRBJ1-6|NA
TGTGCCAGCAGCGTACCGGGACGCAATTCACCCCTCCACTTT
CASSVPGRNSPLHF
>TRBV10-3|NA|TRBJ1-1|TRBD1
TGTGCCATCAGTGACGTAACAGGGGTTGGCACTGAAGCTTTCTTT
CAISDVTGVGTEAFF
>TRBV28|once|TRBJ2-1|TRBD2
TGTGCCAGCAGTTCCCAAAAAACCGGGACTAGCAGCTATGAGCAGTTCTTC
CASSSQKTGTSSYEQFF
>TRBV13|NA|TRBJ2-1|NA
TGTGCCAGCAGCGGGGCAGGGGAGAATGAGCAGTTCTTC
CASSGAGENEQFF
>TRBV28|NA|TRBJ1-2|TRBD1
TGTGCCAGCAGTCTAGGGGGCATTAAAGATGGCTACACCTTC
CASSLGGIKDGYTF
>TRBV6-1|NA|TRBJ1-1|TRBD1
TGTGCCAGCAGACCCGACAGGGGGCAGGGTGAAGCTTTCTTT
CASRPDRGQGEAFF
>TRBV5-1|once|TRBJ2-3|NA
TGCGCCAGCAGCCGCAGACCCCCTGATACGCAGTATTTT
CASSRRPPDTQYF
>TRBV4-1|NA|TRBJ2-2|TRBD2
TGCGCCAGCAGCCCTAGCGGGAGGGCCACCGGGGAGCTGTTTTTT
CASSPSGRATGELFF
>TRBV9|NA|TRBJ2-7|TRBD1
TGTGCCAGCAGCCCTGGGACAGGGAACCCCTACGAGCAGTACTTC
CASSPGTGNPYEQYF
>TRBV5-1|once|TRBJ2-7|TRBD2
TGCGCCAGCAGCTTGGGCCTAGCGGGGGACGAGCAGTACTTC
CASSLGLAGDEQYF
>TRBV27|NA|TRBJ1-4|NA
TGTGCCAGCAGACCACAGGGACCTAATGAAAAACTGTTTTTT
CASRPQGPNEKLFF
>TRBV29-1|NA|TRBJ2-1|NA
TGCAGCGTCGGTTCACTTAATGAGCAGTTCTTC
CSVGSLNEQFF
>TRBV4-2|once|TRBJ2-3|TRBD2
TGTGCCAGCAGCCAAGGGCCGGGGCTAGCGGGAAAAGGTTACACAGATACGCAGTATTTT
CASSQGPGLAGKGYTDTQYF
>TRBV13|NA|TRBJ2-2|NA
TGTGCCAGCAGCTTTGTTAACCCCGGGGAGCTGTTTTTT
CASSFVNPGELFF